This T cell receptor (beta chain) is from a study of Ad26.COV2.S vaccination and SARS-CoV-2 variants. Study-level background: Ad26.COV2.S, an intramuscular injection, was given once or twice 56 days apart.

Germline V gives CDR1 SEHNR, CDR2 FQNEAQ (reference sequence). With V trimmed by 1 base and J by 0 bases, 6 bases remained unmatched. The CDR3 sequence is 16 residues long. Points on this clone: Its antigen remains unidentified.

TCRdb's copy holds only in-frame clones and misses some; the assay was immunoSEQ multiplex PCR. The repertoire holds 440,000 or so clones, with 90% as singletons. Study-wide results and limits: Substantial breadth in spike-specific CD8+ and CD4+ T cell responses was reportedly seen after vaccination.

Treatment here: over 15 received Ad26.COV2.S at low or high dose, single or two shots; about 5 received placebo; per-sample allocation not given. Collection of samples fell on day 63 after the first vaccine or placebo injection. V and J are TRBV7-9 and TRBJ2-7; 7 positions match TRBD2. The receptor comes from a person aged 18-65 years who received the Ad26.COV2.S COVID-19 vaccine or a placebo. The sequencing here drew on peripheral blood, taken in a trial of Ad26.COV2.S vaccine versus placebo. CDR3 in amino acids: CASSLGTSGISYEQYF. The CDR3 DNA reads as TGTGCCAGCAGCTTAGGTACCAGCGGGATCTCCTACGAGCAGTACTTC.